This T cell receptor (beta chain) was sequenced for a study of T-cell reconstitution after alpha-beta-depleted transplantation in children. Unique molecular identifiers were used to barcode this TCRbeta library. TCRdb redid the calling of the PCR reads with MiXCR, one entry per CDR3 protein. The sample includes about 500,000 distinct CDR3 sequences, around a third of them seen just once. The CDR3 is 14 amino acids. Trimming stripped 6 bases from V and 2 bases from J, with 14 bases between. Looked up from germline, CDR1 is ENHRY and CDR2 is SYGVKD. The sample was PBMCs from the stem cell graft donor, taken from the stem cell graft. This sequence joins TRBV10-3 and TRBJ2-7; TRBD1 is a possible D gene (6 bases). The TCR originated in a human donor who donated a stem cell graft to a child with aplastic anemia. CDR3 coding DNA: TGTGCCATCAGCGTTGGGGGCAGCGCCTACGAGCAGTACTTC. Amino acids: CAISVGGSAYEQYF.